This T cell receptor (beta chain) appears in the sequencing data of a study of human T cells and chemical hapten exposure. Germline-derived CDR1 and CDR2 are MGHDK and SYGVNS. The CDR3 runs 15 residues. After removal of 6 bases from V and 1 base from J, the junction contained 8 bases not matched to a gene. This clonotype was recorded at least ten times. Regarding time point: patch test 2, 6 weeks after DPC sensitization. Treatment denoted: therapeutic diphenylcyclopropenone sensitization with weekly scalp DPC. Total RNA extraction was carried out from unfractionated whole blood. TCRdb ran MiXCR on the RACE reads and lists one entry per CDR3 protein. The sample lists approximately 350,000 distinct CDR3 sequences, around 6% occurring once.

The chain uses TRBV25-1 and TRBJ1-1; 7 bases align to TRBD1. The specimen was whole blood, collected in connection with sensitization to the hapten diphenylcyclopropenone (DPC). This sequence was found in a young woman with alopecia areata. Some clones in this sample may be carry-over from other donors' samples. In DNA form, the CDR3 reads TGTGCCAGCAGGGATGACAGGGCCAGGAACACTGAAGCTTTCTTT. Translating gives CASRDDRARNTEAFF.